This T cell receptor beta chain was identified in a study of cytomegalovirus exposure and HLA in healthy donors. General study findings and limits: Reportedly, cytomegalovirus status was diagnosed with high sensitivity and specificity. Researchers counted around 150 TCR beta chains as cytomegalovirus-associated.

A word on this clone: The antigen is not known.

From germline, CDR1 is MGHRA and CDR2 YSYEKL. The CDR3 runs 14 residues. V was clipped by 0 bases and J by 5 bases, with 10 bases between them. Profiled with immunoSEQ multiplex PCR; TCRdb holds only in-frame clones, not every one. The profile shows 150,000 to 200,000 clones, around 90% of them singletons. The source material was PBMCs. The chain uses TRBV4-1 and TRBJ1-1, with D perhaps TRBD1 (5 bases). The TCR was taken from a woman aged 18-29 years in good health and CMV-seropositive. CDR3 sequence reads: CASSQDIKGTEAFF. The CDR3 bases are TGCGCCAGCAGCCAAGATATTAAGGGGACTGAAGCTTTCTTT.